These 30 T cell receptor beta chains were all obtained from the same sample, sequenced in a study of blood T cell repertoires in COVID-19. Sequencing used immunoSEQ multiplex PCR; TCRdb keeps in-frame clones, though not all of them. Here the sample spans 400,000 to 450,000 clones, approximately 89% being singletons. The sample comprised peripheral blood. All receptors come from a woman between 40 and 55 years old with COVID-19, enrolled during active disease.

The rearrangement links TRBV6-5 to TRBJ2-7; perhaps TRBD2 as D (6 bases). Trimming stripped 2 bases from V and 3 bases from J, with 14 bases between. CDR3 length: 15 amino acids. In germline, CDR1 is MNHEY, CDR2 SVGAGI. CDR3 nucleotide sequence: TGTGCCAGCAGTTACGTAACGTACGGGGGCTACGAGCAGTACTTC. This gives the protein CASSYVTYGGYEQYF.

CDR3 amino acids: CASRHREGMAEAFF. The CDR3 nucleotides read TGTGCCAGCAGGCATAGGGAGGGGATGGCTGAAGCTTTCTTT. The chain couples TRBV6-4 to TRBJ1-1, with a tentative D call TRBD1 (5 bases). The CDR3 is 14 amino acids. Between the trimmed V and J ends, which lost 6 bases and 6 bases, there was a span of 17 bases. Looked up from germline, CDR1 is MRHNA and CDR2 is SNTAGT.

The J gene is TRBJ1-1, the V gene TRBV7-2, with 9 bases matching TRBD1. The V segment lost 5 bases and the J segment 8 bases; nucleotides outside the gene matches: 6. Germline V gene sequence: CDR1 SGHTA, CDR2 FQGNSA. The CDR3 totals 13 residues. The CDR3 DNA reads TGTGCCAGCAGCGTCCGACAGGGGGGGGAAGCTTTCTTT. The encoded protein is CASSVRQGGEAFF. Supplemented by reference TRBV7-2 and TRBJ1-1, the full variable domain reads GAGVSQSPSNKVTEKGKDVELRCDPISGHTALYWYRQSLGQGLEFLIYFQGNSAPDKSGLPSDRFSAERTGGSVSTLTIQRTQQEDSAVYLCASSVRQGGEAFFGQGTRLTVV.

The gene calls are TRBV2 and TRBJ2-7, with D perhaps matching TRBD2 (7 bases). The CDR3 totals 13 residues. The V gene lost 1 base and the J gene lost 6 bases, with 10 bases spanning the gap. CDR1 is SNHLY, CDR2 FYNNEI, per germline. CDR3 protein: CASSEVGGAEQYF. The CDR3 nucleotides read TGTGCCAGCAGTGAAGTAGGGGGGGCCGAGCAGTACTTC.

This clone was picked up a small number of times. V is TRBV27 and J is TRBJ2-3; 9 nucleotides agree with TRBD2. The CDR3 is made up of 16 amino acids. Trimming took 2 bases from V and 5 from J; bases not matched to a gene: 8. CDR1 MNHEY and CDR2 SMNVEV come from the germline V gene (reference sequence). CDR3 residues: CASSLLAGPLVDTQYF. The DNA for the CDR3 is TGTGCCAGCAGTTTACTAGCGGGACCTCTTGTAGATACGCAGTATTTT.

The rearrangement joins TRBV4-3 to TRBJ2-7; no firm D call. The CDR3 consists of 15 residues. CDR1 is LGHNA and CDR2 is YSLEER in the germline V gene. The ends were cut back, 0 bases at V and 2 bases at J, with 11 bases in the middle. This CDR3 reads CASSQEAQAPYEQYF. Here the CDR3 DNA reads TGCGCCAGCAGCCAAGAGGCGCAGGCCCCCTACGAGCAGTACTTC.

This chain connects TRBV29-1 to TRBJ1-1; D unresolved. The length of the CDR3 is 13 residues. Per the germline V gene, CDR1 is SQVTM and CDR2 is ANQGSEA. Trimming shortened V by 4 bases and J by 7 bases, and 16 bases separated the two germline ends. This CDR3 is CSVGRGSGGEAFF. In DNA, the CDR3 is TGCAGCGTTGGGCGGGGTTCGGGCGGTGAAGCTTTCTTT.

The chain uses TRBV28 and TRBJ1-1; no reliable D call. The CDR3 is 16 amino acids. V was clipped by 4 bases and J by 1 base, with 16 bases between them. The germline V gene has CDR1 MDHEN and CDR2 SYDVKM. The CDR3 spells CASSSGMRAWNTEAFF. Here the CDR3 DNA reads TGTGCCAGCAGTTCTGGAATGAGGGCTTGGAACACTGAAGCTTTCTTT.

With regard to this clone: A read error may produce the germline difference seen at one junction end. J is TRBJ2-5 and V is TRBV18, with 8 positions matching TRBD1. Looked up from germline, CDR1 is KGHSH and CDR2 is LQKENI. The length of the CDR3 is 13 residues. The CDR3 sequence is CASSPGRQGRCDF. The CDR3 DNA is TGTGCCAGCTCACCCGGGAGACAGGGGAGGTGTGACTTC.

The V and J genes are TRBV5-1 and TRBJ1-1, with D unclear. The CDR3 extends over 15 amino acids. The V gene lost 0 bases and the J gene lost 0 bases, with 9 bases spanning the gap. CDR1 and CDR2 (germline): SGHRS, YFSETQ. The CDR3 region is CASSLGTEMNTEAFF. The CDR3 DNA is TGCGCCAGCAGCTTGGGAACGGAGATGAACACTGAAGCTTTCTTT.

This chain connects TRBV12-3 or TRBV12-4 to TRBJ1-2, with D unclear. Trimming shortened V by 6 bases and J by 3 bases, and 5 bases separated the two germline ends. The CDR3 sequence is 11 residues long. This CDR3 reads CASRRDYGYTF. DNA for the CDR3: TGTGCCAGCAGGCGTGACTATGGCTACACCTTC.

The genes are TRBV11-2 and TRBJ1-2, with D perhaps TRBD1 (5 bases). There are 14 residues in the CDR3. The ends were cut back, 1 base at V and 1 base at J, with 7 bases in the middle. In germline, CDR1 is SGHAT, CDR2 FQNNGV. CDR3 loop: CASSLGGLNYGYTF. CDR3 nucleotides: TGTGCCAGCAGCTTAGGGGGCCTTAACTATGGCTACACCTTC.

This rearrangement joins TRBV9 to TRBJ2-7; D is possibly TRBD1 (6 bases). CDR1 is SGDLS, CDR2 YYNGEE, per germline. Trimming removed 4 bases from V and 3 bases from J, with 20 bases in between. This CDR3 has 16 amino acids. The chain's CDR3 is CASSPGPGTLYYEQYF. The CDR3, as DNA: TGTGCCAGCAGCCCCGGTCCCGGGACACTTTACTACGAGCAGTACTTC. Together with reference TRBV9 and TRBJ2-7, the CDR3 gives the full variable domain: DSGVTQTPKHLITATGQRVTLRCSPRSGDLSVYWYQQSLDQGLQFLIQYYNGEERAKGNILERFSAQQFPDLHSELNLSSLELGDSALYFCASSPGPGTLYYEQYFGPGTRLTVT.

This clone was seen only a few times. V usage is TRBV28 and J usage is TRBJ1-1; D gene uncertain. Germline V lookup: CDR1 MDHEN, CDR2 SYDVKM. The CDR3 has 14 amino acids. V was pared by 3 bases and J by 0 bases, with 8 bases between. The CDR3 region is CASSLVQVNTEAFF. The CDR3 DNA sequence: TGTGCCAGCAGTTTGGTTCAGGTGAACACTGAAGCTTTCTTT.

The rearrangement uses TRBV5-4 and TRBJ2-7; 8 bases line up with TRBD1. The CDR3 spans 14 residues. The V segment lost 4 bases and the J segment 1 base; nucleotides outside the gene matches: 4. Germline assignment: CDR1 SGHNT and CDR2 YYREEE (reference sequence). The CDR3, as DNA: TGTGCCAGCAGCGAAAGACAGGGGTCCTACGAGCAGTACTTC. Amino acid sequence: CASSERQGSYEQYF.

The V call is TRBV5-1, the J call TRBJ2-1; weak D call: TRBD2 (6 bases). Trimming cost V 6 bases and J 3 bases, with 28 bases left between them. Germline lookup yields CDR1 SGHRS and CDR2 YFSETQ. The CDR3 runs to 19 residues. CDR3 bases: TGCGCCAGCAAACTTTTTGCGCCGGGCGGGCAGGGACTCTACAATGAGCAGTTCTTC. This sequence encodes CASKLFAPGGQGLYNEQFF. Based on the CDR3 plus reference TRBV5-1 and TRBJ2-1, the full variable domain is KAGVTQTPRYLIKTRGQQVTLSCSPISGHRSVSWYQQTPGQGLQFLFEYFSETQRNKGNFPGRFSGRQFSNSRSEMNVSTLELGDSALYLCASKLFAPGGQGLYNEQFFGPGTRLTVL.

The CDR3: CASSQGLAGAEQFF. Written as DNA, the CDR3 is TGTGCCAGCAGTCAAGGACTAGCGGGGGCTGAGCAGTTCTTC. This sequence joins TRBV27 and TRBJ2-1; 13 bases agree with TRBD2. V trimming: 5 bases; J trimming: 9 bases; junction bases outside the gene matches: 4. The CDR3 runs 14 residues. The germline V gene encodes CDR1 MNHEY and CDR2 SMNVEV (reference sequence).

This clone occurred a few times. The chain recombines TRBV30 with TRBJ1-2; D is unresolved. CDR3 size: 12 residues. Germline V gene lookup returns CDR1 GTSNPN and CDR2 SVGIG (reference sequence). Trimming removed 8 bases at V and 4 bases at J, with 14 bases between. The CDR3 DNA reads TGTGCCGAACGAGGGCGGATCTATGGCTACACCTTC. This sequence encodes CAERGRIYGYTF.

The rearrangement links TRBV29-1 to TRBJ1-5; D ambiguous. Trimming took off 3 bases at V and 1 base at J, with 4 bases between the two ends. Germline V gene lookup returns CDR1 SQVTM and CDR2 ANQGSEA. The CDR3 runs 12 residues. The CDR3 sequence is CSVDRSNQPQHF. The CDR3 DNA sequence: TGCAGCGTTGATAGAAGCAATCAGCCCCAGCATTTT.

The V and J genes are TRBV18 and TRBJ2-7; 10 nucleotides agree with TRBD1. Germline lookup yields CDR1 KGHSH and CDR2 LQKENI. CDR3 length equals 16 residues. V shed 6 bases and J 2 bases; nucleotides not matched to a gene: 10. The CDR3 region has the DNA TGTGCCAGCTCTCCATTCCGGGACAGGGGCGCCTACGAGCAGTACTTC. It translates to CASSPFRDRGAYEQYF.

This clone was seen a single time. V usage is TRBV12-3 or TRBV12-4 and J usage is TRBJ1-4; no clear D. Trimming removed 10 bases at V and 8 bases at J, with 14 bases between. CDR3 length: 12 amino acids. The CDR3 reads CANSIFKEKLFF. The CDR3 DNA is TGTGCCAACAGCATTTTCAAAGAAAAACTGTTTTTT.

The chain joins TRBV2 to TRBJ1-5, with D possibly being TRBD1 (6 bases). The CDR3 runs 14 residues. V was clipped by 6 bases and J by 7 bases, with 16 bases between them. The germline V gene has CDR1 SNHLY and CDR2 FYNNEI. The CDR3 DNA follows: TGTGCCAGCAGCCTCCTGGGGGCGGTACAGCCCCAGCATTTT. It is translated as CASSLLGAVQPQHF.

V is TRBV18 and J is TRBJ1-2, with 10 bases fitting TRBD1. Trimming removed 3 bases from V and 5 bases from J; junction bases left unmatched: 6. Germline V gene data show CDR1 as KGHSH and CDR2 as LQKENI. The CDR3 has 15 residues. In DNA form, the CDR3 reads TGTGCCAGCTCACCGCCGGGACAGGGGATATATGGCTACACCTTC. As protein: CASSPPGQGIYGYTF.

This clone was seen just once. The genes are TRBV4-1 and TRBJ1-5; 9 bases map to TRBD1. CDR1 MGHRA and CDR2 YSYEKL come from the germline V gene. The CDR3 has 17 amino acids. Trimming took 4 bases from V and 0 from J; bases not matched to a gene: 7. CDR3 sequence: CASSPLWTGDSNQPQHF. CDR3 in DNA: TGCGCCAGCAGCCCACTTTGGACAGGGGATAGCAATCAGCCCCAGCATTTT.

The chain is built from TRBV7-9 and TRBJ1-2, with D hard to call. This CDR3 is 13 amino acids long. The V gene lost 6 bases and the J gene lost 8 bases, with 16 bases spanning the gap. Germline V gene lookup returns CDR1 SEHNR and CDR2 FQNEAQ (reference sequence). The CDR3 bases are TGTGCCAGCAGTTCTCCGGGCGCGGGCGGCTACACCTTC. It codes for CASSSPGAGGYTF.

The V call is TRBV27, the J call TRBJ1-1; 7 nucleotides match TRBD1. V dropped 3 bases and J dropped 1; count of bases not matched to a gene: 5. This CDR3 has 15 amino acids. The germline V gene has CDR1 MNHEY and CDR2 SMNVEV (reference sequence). As DNA, the CDR3 is TGTGCCAGCAGTTTCCGCGACAGGGCGAACACTGAAGCTTTCTTT. It yields the protein CASSFRDRANTEAFF.

The chain uses TRBV5-6 and TRBJ1-2; 8 bases agree with TRBD1. The trim removed 4 bases at V and 4 bases at J, leaving 6 bases unmatched. CDR1 is SGHDT and CDR2 is YYEEEE in the germline V gene. This CDR3 has 14 residues. The CDR3 DNA sequence: TGTGCCAGCAGCCATACAACAGGGGGCTATGGCTACACCTTC. This gives the protein CASSHTTGGYGYTF.

The chain carries TRBV3-1 (or the pseudogene TRBV3-2) and TRBJ1-5, with a possible D match to TRBD1 (5 bases). The CDR3 has 13 residues. The germline gives CDR1 LGHDT, CDR2 YNNKEL (reference sequence). V lost 3 bases, J lost 5 bases, and 8 bases lay in between. CDR3 in DNA: TGTGCCAGCAGCCAGGGGGGGGATCAGCCCCAGCATTTT. This translates into CASSQGGDQPQHF.

This clone has ten or more counts. The J gene is TRBJ2-2, the V gene TRBV24-1, with 7 bases aligning to TRBD2. The CDR3 totals 14 residues. Trimming cost V 3 bases and J 3 bases; bases outside gene matches: 0. The germline gives CDR1 KGHDR, CDR2 SFDVKD. CDR3 loop: CATSDLADTGELFF. CDR3 sequence (DNA): TGTGCCACCAGTGATCTAGCGGACACCGGGGAGCTGTTTTTT.

This chain connects TRBV6-2 or TRBV6-3 to TRBJ1-1; D unresolved. This CDR3 spans 13 amino acids. V was pared by 1 base and J by 3 bases, with 6 bases between. From germline, CDR1 is MNHEY and CDR2 SVGEGT. The DNA of the CDR3 is TGTGCCAGCAGTTACTTATCAGACACTGAAGCTTTCTTT. Its protein product is CASSYLSDTEAFF.